This note documents a single T cell receptor beta chain sequence. Its antigen remains unknown. The record originates from a study of OX40 agonist ivuxolimab in advanced cancers. At the level of the study: At 0.01 to 10 mg/kg, ivuxolimab was administered intravenously to patients every 2 weeks.

The CDR3 is 12 residues long. V lost 1 base, J lost 5 bases, and 5 bases lay in between. CDR1 and CDR2 from the germline V gene are SGHTA and FQGNSA. Data came from immunoSEQ multiplex PCR; TCRdb stores just in-frame clones and leaves some out. Of about 64,000 clones listed, under 90% are singletons. Study findings and constraints: CD8+ T cells averaged more expanded clones than CD4+.

This rearrangement joins TRBV7-2 to TRBJ2-5, with unresolved D. This clonotype was obtained from an adult with an advanced solid tumor such as melanoma, head and neck, liver or kidney cancer. This sample comprised CD4+ or CD8+ T cells sorted from blood, obtained in a trial of the OX40 agonist ivuxolimab. CDR3 loop: CASSLGSETQYF. In nucleotides, the CDR3 is TGTGCCAGCAGCTTAGGAAGTGAGACCCAGTACTTC.